These T cell receptor beta chains were read from a single sample in a study of OX40 agonist ivuxolimab in advanced cancers. Data came from immunoSEQ multiplex PCR; TCRdb stores just in-frame clones and leaves some out. The sample lists about 58,000 clones, around 78% occurring once. The sample was CD4+ or CD8+ T cells sorted from blood, taken in a trial of the OX40 agonist ivuxolimab. The receptor source for this set is an adult with an advanced solid tumor such as melanoma, head and neck, liver or kidney cancer. Both conserved end residues are part of each CDR3. The D gene is left open where the match is weak. Clone size is shown for a subset of rows, as once, few, many or a class of expanded clone.

J: TRBJ1-6
size: -
D: -
V: TRBV6-5
CDR3: CASSLDIRLNSPLHF
DNA: TGTGCCAGCAGTTTAGACATCCGGCTAAATTCACCCCTCCACTTT

J: TRBJ2-3
size: once
D: TRBD2
V: TRBV5-1
CDR3: CASSLELAAGYSTDTQYF
DNA: TGCGCCAGCAGCTTGGAACTAGCGGCCGGATATAGCACAGATACGCAGTATTTT

J: TRBJ1-6
size: -
D: -
V: TRBV30
CDR3: CAWSEGGMPYNSPLHF
DNA: TGTGCCTGGAGTGAGGGGGGGATGCCCTATAATTCACCCCTCCACTTT

J: TRBJ1-4
size: -
D: -
V: TRBV5-1
CDR3: CASSLGGGVEKLFF
DNA: TGCGCCAGCAGCTTGGGTGGAGGGGTTGAAAAACTGTTTTTT

J: TRBJ1-1
size: -
D: -
V: TRBV28
CDR3: CASSLLRQTEAFF
DNA: TGTGCCAGCAGTTTATTACGACAAACTGAAGCTTTCTTT

J: TRBJ1-6
size: -
D: TRBD1
V: TRBV29-1
CDR3: CSVGDRDSNSPLHF
DNA: TGCAGCGTTGGGGACAGGGACTCCAATTCACCCCTCCACTTT

J: TRBJ2-1
size: -
D: TRBD1
V: TRBV5-6
CDR3: CASSTRFQGAVFF
DNA: TGTGCCAGCAGCACACGGTTCCAGGGGGCTGTGTTCTTC

J: TRBJ2-3
size: -
D: TRBD1
V: TRBV7-3
CDR3: CASSLTSDRADTQYF
DNA: TGTGCCAGCAGCCTAACCTCAGACAGGGCGGATACGCAGTATTTT

J: TRBJ2-1
size: -
D: -
V: TRBV5-4
CDR3: CASSLAEAGNNEQFF
DNA: TGTGCCAGCAGCTTGGCCGAGGCAGGAAACAATGAGCAGTTCTTC

J: TRBJ2-7
size: few
D: -
V: TRBV23-1
CDR3: CASSPPQGSPEQYF
DNA: TGCGCCAGCAGTCCCCCCCAGGGATCCCCCGAGCAGTACTTC

J: TRBJ2-5
size: -
D: -
V: TRBV6-5
CDR3: CASSYSRTQETQYF
DNA: TGTGCCAGCAGTTACTCACGGACTCAAGAGACCCAGTACTTC

J: TRBJ2-7
size: -
D: TRBD1
V: TRBV5-4
CDR3: CASGRDRGPYEQYF
DNA: TGTGCCAGCGGCAGGGACAGGGGTCCCTACGAGCAGTACTTC

J: TRBJ1-3
size: -
D: -
V: TRBV7-2
CDR3: CASTEFRNTIYF
DNA: TGTGCCAGCACAGAATTCAGGAACACCATATATTTT

J: TRBJ1-5
size: -
D: -
V: TRBV11-2
CDR3: CASSLQPDQPQHF
DNA: TGTGCCAGCAGCCTCCAGCCGGATCAGCCCCAGCATTTT

J: TRBJ2-5
size: -
D: -
V: TRBV19
CDR3: CASSIGGETQYF
DNA: TGTGCCAGTAGTATTGGGGGTGAGACCCAGTACTTC

J: TRBJ1-1
size: -
D: -
V: TRBV19
CDR3: CASGLLYTEAFF
DNA: TGTGCCAGCGGACTGTTATACACTGAAGCTTTCTTT

J: TRBJ2-1
size: -
D: TRBD1
V: TRBV30
CDR3: CASEQGTEQFF
DNA: TGTGCCTCTGAACAGGGGACTGAGCAGTTCTTC

J: TRBJ2-3
size: -
D: -
V: TRBV14
CDR3: CASSSLERISTDTQYF
DNA: TGTGCCAGCAGCTCCCTAGAACGGATTAGCACAGATACGCAGTATTTT

J: TRBJ2-1
size: -
D: TRBD1
V: TRBV2
CDR3: CASRVQGARNNEQFF
DNA: TGTGCCAGCAGGGTCCAGGGGGCGCGTAACAATGAGCAGTTCTTC

J: TRBJ1-5
size: -
D: -
V: TRBV18
CDR3: CASSTGTSGNQPQHF
DNA: TGTGCCAGCTCAACTGGGACTTCGGGCAATCAGCCCCAGCATTTT

J: TRBJ2-5
size: -
D: -
V: TRBV5-6
CDR3: CASSLGPGGYQETQYF
DNA: TGTGCCAGCAGCTTGGGTCCAGGGGGGTACCAAGAGACCCAGTACTTC

J: TRBJ1-2
size: -
D: -
V: TRBV6-1
CDR3: CASSELDYGYTF
DNA: TGTGCCAGCAGTGAATTGGACTATGGCTACACCTTC

J: TRBJ1-2
size: -
D: -
V: TRBV30
CDR3: CAWNMNYGYTF
DNA: TGTGCCTGGAACATGAACTATGGCTACACCTTC

J: TRBJ2-2
size: few
D: -
V: TRBV19
CDR3: CASSQVGDSGELFF
DNA: TGTGCCAGTAGCCAGGTGGGGGACTCCGGGGAGCTGTTTTTT

J: TRBJ2-1
size: -
D: -
V: TRBV11-2
CDR3: CASSLDYGHNEQFF
DNA: TGTGCCAGCAGCTTAGATTACGGTCACAATGAGCAGTTCTTC

J: TRBJ2-7
size: -
D: TRBD2
V: TRBV7-2
CDR3: CASSFSGGTTYEQYF
DNA: TGTGCCAGCAGCTTTAGCGGGGGTACTACCTACGAGCAGTACTTC

J: TRBJ1-4
size: -
D: -
V: TRBV7-9
CDR3: CASSSQGGEKLFF
DNA: TGTGCCAGCAGCTCGCAGGGAGGGGAAAAACTGTTTTTT

J: TRBJ2-3
size: -
D: -
V: TRBV20-1
CDR3: CSAHRGRRQYF
DNA: TGCAGTGCTCACCGAGGGCGGAGGCAGTATTTT

J: TRBJ2-7
size: -
D: -
V: TRBV15
CDR3: CATSRDPNREQYF
DNA: TGTGCCACCAGCAGAGATCCCAACAGGGAGCAGTACTTC

J: TRBJ1-4
size: -
D: -
V: TRBV29-1
CDR3: CSVRGFYEKLFF
DNA: TGCAGCGTTCGGGGGTTTTATGAAAAACTGTTTTTT

J: TRBJ2-6
size: -
D: -
V: TRBV5-1
CDR3: CASSSQVSGANVLTF
DNA: TGCGCCAGCAGTTCTCAGGTCTCTGGGGCCAACGTCCTGACTTTC

J: TRBJ1-1
size: -
D: TRBD1
V: TRBV9
CDR3: CASSIQGQGSAEAFF
DNA: TGTGCCAGCAGCATACAGGGACAGGGGAGTGCTGAAGCTTTCTTT

J: TRBJ1-2
size: -
D: -
V: TRBV4-2
CDR3: CASSQAGHDYGYTF
DNA: TGTGCCAGCAGCCAAGCTGGACACGACTATGGCTACACCTTC

J: TRBJ2-3
size: -
D: -
V: TRBV7-9
CDR3: CASSFHGTPDTQYF
DNA: TGTGCCAGCAGCTTTCATGGGACTCCGGATACGCAGTATTTT

J: TRBJ2-5
size: -
D: TRBD2
V: TRBV10-3
CDR3: CAISTTGLAGAARQETQYF
DNA: TGTGCCATCAGTACAACGGGACTAGCGGGGGCAGCTAGACAAGAGACCCAGTACTTC

J: TRBJ2-7
size: -
D: -
V: TRBV6-5
CDR3: CASSYSALGRQYF
DNA: TGTGCCAGCAGTTACTCGGCCCTGGGGAGGCAGTACTTC

J: TRBJ2-7
size: -
D: TRBD1
V: TRBV6-6
CDR3: CASSYSGQGSFEQYF
DNA: TGTGCCAGCAGTTACAGTGGACAGGGGTCGTTCGAGCAGTACTTC

J: TRBJ1-1
size: -
D: -
V: TRBV21-1
CDR3: CASSKPDRGMNTEAFF
DNA: TGTGCCAGCAGCAAACCGGACAGGGGTATGAACACTGAAGCTTTCTTT

J: TRBJ1-2
size: -
D: TRBD1
V: TRBV19
CDR3: CASARQGEAGYTF
DNA: TGTGCCAGTGCAAGACAGGGCGAAGCGGGCTACACCTTC

J: TRBJ2-5
size: -
D: -
V: TRBV7-2
CDR3: CASSLDRAVETQYF
DNA: TGTGCCAGCAGCTTAGATCGAGCAGTAGAGACCCAGTACTTC

J: TRBJ2-1
size: once
D: -
V: TRBV21-1
CDR3: CEKGGDKFGNEQFF
DNA: TGTGAAAAGGGGGGGGACAAATTCGGCAATGAGCAGTTCTTC

J: TRBJ2-5
size: -
D: -
V: TRBV19
CDR3: CASSIIDQETQYF
DNA: TGTGCCAGTAGTATTATTGACCAAGAGACCCAGTACTTC

J: TRBJ1-3
size: -
D: -
V: TRBV14
CDR3: CASSQATEGFRPGNTIYF
DNA: TGTGCCAGCAGCCAAGCAACGGAAGGGTTTAGACCTGGAAACACCATATATTTT

J: TRBJ2-5
size: -
D: -
V: TRBV9
CDR3: CASSGRTDLRVETQYF
DNA: TGTGCCAGCAGCGGGCGGACAGATCTTCGGGTGGAGACCCAGTACTTC

J: TRBJ1-2
size: -
D: TRBD1
V: TRBV5-6
CDR3: CASSPQPPGQGDYGYTF
DNA: TGTGCCAGCAGCCCACAACCACCGGGACAGGGAGACTATGGCTACACCTTC

J: TRBJ2-1
size: -
D: -
V: TRBV7-9
CDR3: CASSLVTAAYYNEQFF
DNA: TGTGCCAGCAGCTTAGTGACGGCGGCCTACTACAATGAGCAGTTCTTC

J: TRBJ1-6
size: -
D: TRBD1
V: TRBV11-3
CDR3: CASSFLSGGFSNSPLHF
DNA: TGTGCCAGCAGCTTTCTCTCAGGGGGCTTCTCTAATTCACCCCTCCACTTT

J: TRBJ2-7
size: -
D: TRBD1
V: TRBV5-1
CDR3: CASSLTGTGIYEQYF
DNA: TGCGCCAGCAGTTTGACCGGGACAGGGATTTACGAGCAGTACTTC

J: TRBJ2-2
size: -
D: -
V: TRBV6-5
CDR3: CASSLEGQGELFF
DNA: TGTGCCAGCAGTTTGGAGGGACAGGGGGAGCTGTTTTTT

J: TRBJ1-2
size: -
D: TRBD1
V: TRBV7-2
CDR3: CASSLVQGANHGYTF
DNA: TGTGCCAGCAGCTTAGTGCAGGGGGCGAATCATGGCTACACCTTC

J: TRBJ2-5
size: -
D: -
V: TRBV7-2
CDR3: CASSRSLGVQETQYF
DNA: TGTGCCAGCAGCCGTAGTCTTGGAGTACAAGAGACCCAGTACTTC

J: TRBJ1-2
size: few
D: TRBD1
V: TRBV5-1
CDR3: CASSLGQGEFGYGYTF
DNA: TGCGCCAGCAGCCTAGGACAGGGGGAATTTGGCTATGGCTACACCTTC

J: TRBJ1-2
size: -
D: TRBD1
V: TRBV28
CDR3: CASSSGTGVNYGYTF
DNA: TGTGCCAGCAGTTCCGGGACAGGGGTAAACTATGGCTACACCTTC

J: TRBJ2-1
size: -
D: -
V: TRBV16
CDR3: CASSQSMRDTEQFF
DNA: TGTGCCAGCAGCCAATCGATGAGGGACACCGAGCAGTTCTTC

J: TRBJ1-4
size: -
D: TRBD1
V: TRBV9
CDR3: CASSGTGGSSATNEKLFF
DNA: TGTGCCAGCAGCGGTACAGGGGGTAGTTCTGCAACTAATGAAAAACTGTTTTTT

J: TRBJ2-5
size: -
D: TRBD2
V: TRBV5-4
CDR3: CASSLAGGPPQETQYF
DNA: TGTGCCAGCAGCTTAGCGGGGGGGCCCCCACAAGAGACCCAGTACTTC

J: TRBJ1-2
size: few
D: -
V: TRBV4-1
CDR3: CASSPGIKLDGYTF
DNA: TGCGCCAGCAGCCCAGGAATCAAGCTAGATGGCTACACCTTC

J: TRBJ1-1
size: -
D: -
V: TRBV9
CDR3: CASSVAGGGSIDTEAFF
DNA: TGTGCCAGCAGCGTAGCTGGGGGGGGCAGTATCGACACTGAAGCTTTCTTT